This T cell receptor beta chain is from a study of T cells after yellow fever vaccination. UMIs were added to TCR cDNA along with a universal primer site when it was made by 5'RACE template switching. TCRdb called the 5' RACE reads again in MiXCR, with one record for every CDR3 protein. In the table there are more than 450,000 distinct CDR3 sequences, less than 25% of which are singletons. Sequenced here: PBMCs, sampled more than 20 days after the first yellow fever vaccination. This receptor was identified in a man aged 18 to 30 who received the YFV17D yellow fever vaccine.

CDR3 bases: TGTGCCAGCAATCCCCACCCCGGCGGGTACAATGAGCAGTTCTTC. Translation gives CASNPHPGGYNEQFF. The chain employs TRBV28 and TRBJ2-1; a possible D gene is TRBD2 (5 bases). Trimming removed 7 bases at V and 4 bases at J, with 17 bases between. The germline CDR1 and CDR2 sequences are MDHEN and SYDVKM. The CDR3 sequence is 15 residues long.